Following are 14 T cell receptor beta chains from one sample sequenced in a study of identifying expanded T cells in peripheral blood. Sequencing was performed with immunoSEQ multiplex PCR; in TCRdb, only in-frame clones are kept and a portion is missing. This table has 75,000 to 95,000 clones, roughly 81% appearing once. The specimen was blood. These receptors all stem from a person aged 18 to 75 in good health.

The chain combines TRBV18 with TRBJ1-6; D might be TRBD1 (6 bases). Trimming removed 6 bases from V and 7 bases from J, with 13 bases in between. CDR1 is KGHSH, CDR2 LQKENI, per germline. This CDR3 comprises 14 residues. The CDR3 region is CASSQDSQNSPLHF. For the CDR3, the DNA is TGTGCCAGCTCCCAGGACAGTCAGAATTCACCCCTCCACTTT.

The chain recombines TRBV9 with TRBJ2-3, with D possibly TRBD2 on 6 matching bases. This CDR3 comprises 15 residues. Trimming left V 5 bases short and J 0 bases short, with 13 bases between. Germline V gives CDR1 SGDLS, CDR2 YYNGEE. In DNA form, the CDR3 reads TGTGCCAGCAGAACCGGGACTTCTAGCACAGATACGCAGTATTTT. Its translation is CASRTGTSSTDTQYF.

The chain has TRBV7-9 and TRBJ2-2; unclear D gene. This CDR3 contains 13 residues. Germline-derived CDR1 and CDR2 are SEHNR and FQNEAQ (reference sequence). Trimming pared 1 base from V and 4 bases from J, leaving 4 bases between. In DNA form, the CDR3 reads TGTGCCAGCAGCTTAGAGGGCACCGGGGAGCTGTTTTTT. The encoded protein is CASSLEGTGELFF.

The chain carries TRBV7-9 and TRBJ1-5, with D perhaps TRBD1 (5 bases). V lost 4 bases, J lost 10 bases, and 14 bases lay in between. Germline assignment: CDR1 SEHNR and CDR2 FQNEAQ (reference sequence). This CDR3 contains 13 residues. The CDR3 DNA sequence: TGTGCCAGCAGCTCGGGTGGGACTGGACCCCAGCATTTT. Its protein product is CASSSGGTGPQHF. Based on the CDR3 plus reference TRBV7-9 and TRBJ1-5, the full variable domain is DTGVSQNPRHKITKRGQNVTFRCDPISEHNRLYWYRQTLGQGPEFLTYFQNEAQLEKSRLLSDRFSAERPKGSFSTLEIQRTEQGDSAMYLCASSSGGTGPQHFGDGTRLSIL.

This clone was seen a single time. The chain couples TRBV4-1 to TRBJ2-3, with a tentative D call TRBD2 (5 bases). Germline CDR1 reads MGHRA; CDR2 reads YSYEKL. CDR3 length: 16 amino acids. Trimming took 0 bases from V and 2 from J, leaving 12 bases between them. The CDR3 loop reads CASSQEGRYSTDTQYF. The CDR3 coding sequence is TGCGCCAGCAGCCAAGAAGGGAGATATTCCACAGATACGCAGTATTTT.

The chain is built from TRBV19 and TRBJ1-2; tentative D call: TRBD1 (5 bases). The ends were cut back, 7 bases at V and 4 bases at J, with 22 bases in the middle. Germline V gene data show CDR1 as LNHDA and CDR2 as SQIVND (reference sequence). The CDR3 has 16 amino acids. The CDR3 spells CASMTSEQVLGYGYTF. In nucleotides, the CDR3 is TGTGCCAGTATGACGTCGGAACAGGTCCTCGGCTATGGCTACACCTTC.

The V call is TRBV5-5, the J call TRBJ2-3; D ambiguous. Germline V CDR1 and CDR2: SGHKS, YYEKEE (reference sequence). Trimming took off 0 bases at V and 1 base at J, with 6 bases between the two ends. The CDR3 is 14 residues long. The CDR3, as DNA: TGTGCCAGCAGCTTGGCCGCGGGCACAGATACGCAGTATTTT. This sequence encodes CASSLAAGTDTQYF.

This chain links TRBV7-2 with TRBJ2-4; TRBD2 might be the D (6 bases). Per germline, CDR1 SGHTA and CDR2 FQGNSA. V lost 3 bases and J 7 bases, leaving 25 bases between the germline ends. This CDR3 spans 18 amino acids. The CDR3 loop reads CASSFGGLEGRVLNIQYF. The CDR3 DNA sequence: TGTGCCAGCAGCTTCGGGGGACTGGAGGGGCGGGTTTTGAACATTCAGTACTTC.

The V call is TRBV5-1, the J call TRBJ1-2; 7 bases map to TRBD1. Trimming cost V 3 bases and J 3 bases; bases outside gene matches: 17. The CDR3 totals 18 residues. From germline, CDR1 is SGHRS and CDR2 YFSETQ. The CDR3 region is CASSSPNKTGRDYYGYTF. The CDR3 DNA reads TGCGCCAGCAGCTCCCCGAATAAGACAGGGAGAGACTACTATGGCTACACCTTC.

CDR3 DNA: TGTGCCAGTGGCGTGGGATTGGATGGCTACACCTTC. This gives the protein CASGVGLDGYTF. V and J are TRBV19 and TRBJ1-2; D gene uncertain. CDR1 is LNHDA and CDR2 is SQIVND in the germline V gene (reference sequence). Between the trimmed V and J ends, which lost 8 bases and 6 bases, there was a span of 13 bases. The CDR3 length is 12 residues.

The chain recombines TRBV27 with TRBJ1-5, with D possibly TRBD1 on 6 matching bases. CDR1 MNHEY and CDR2 SMNVEV come from the germline V gene (reference sequence). The CDR3 sequence is 14 residues long. With 5 bases removed from V and 3 bases from J, the gap between germline ends came to 11 bases. The CDR3 region is CASSPDRYNQPQHF. The DNA for the CDR3 is TGTGCCAGCAGTCCGGACAGATACAATCAGCCCCAGCATTTT.

This rearrangement joins TRBV7-6 to TRBJ1-5, with D possibly matching TRBD1 (5 bases). Trimming cost V 2 bases and J 9 bases, with 11 bases left between them. The CDR3 length is 13 residues. Per germline, CDR1 SGHVS and CDR2 FNYEAQ. CDR3 residues: CASSLNQGGPQHF. The CDR3 nucleotides are TGTGCCAGCAGCTTAAACCAGGGCGGGCCCCAGCATTTT.

The chain employs TRBV5-4 and TRBJ1-5; D possibly corresponds to TRBD1 (5 bases). The CDR3 spans 19 residues. Trimming took off 1 base at V and 0 bases at J, with 20 bases between the two ends. Germline V CDR1 and CDR2: SGHNT, YYREEE (reference sequence). CDR3 sequence: CASSLLKQTAPYSNQPQHF. DNA of the CDR3: TGTGCCAGCAGCTTGTTGAAGCAGACAGCACCTTATAGCAATCAGCCCCAGCATTTT.

This rearrangement joins TRBV6-5 to TRBJ2-3, with D unclear. This CDR3 has 11 residues. V gave up 4 bases and J gave up 6 bases, with 5 bases separating them. Germline loops: CDR1 MNHEY, CDR2 SVGAGI. Here the CDR3 reads CASSWSDTQYF. CDR3 sequence (DNA): TGTGCCAGCAGTTGGTCGGATACGCAGTATTTT.